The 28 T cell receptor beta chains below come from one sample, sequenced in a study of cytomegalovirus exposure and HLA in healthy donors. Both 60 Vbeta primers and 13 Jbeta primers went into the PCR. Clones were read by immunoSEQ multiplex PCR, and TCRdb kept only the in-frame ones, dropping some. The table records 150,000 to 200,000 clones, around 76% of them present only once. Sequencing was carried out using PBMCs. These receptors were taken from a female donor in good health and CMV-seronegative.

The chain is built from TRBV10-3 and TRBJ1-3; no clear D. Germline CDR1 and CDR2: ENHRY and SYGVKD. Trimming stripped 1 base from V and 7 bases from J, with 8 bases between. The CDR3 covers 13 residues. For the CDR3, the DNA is TGTGCCATCAGTGAGTTTTCGTATAACACCATATATTTT. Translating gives CAISEFSYNTIYF.

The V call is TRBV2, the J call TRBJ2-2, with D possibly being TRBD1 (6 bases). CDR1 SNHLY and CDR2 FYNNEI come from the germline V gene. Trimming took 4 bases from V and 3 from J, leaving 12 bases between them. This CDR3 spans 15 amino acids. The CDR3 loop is CASSVWGPDTGELFF. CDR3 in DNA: TGTGCCAGCAGTGTGTGGGGGCCGGACACCGGGGAGCTGTTTTTT.

The CDR3 spells CASSSGQGTATNEKLFF. As DNA, the CDR3 is TGTGCCAGCAGTTCGGGACAGGGGACCGCAACTAATGAAAAACTGTTTTTT. The chain employs TRBV27 and TRBJ1-4; 10 nucleotides align to TRBD1. The V segment lost 4 bases and the J segment 0 bases; nucleotides outside the gene matches: 5. Per germline, CDR1 MNHEY and CDR2 SMNVEV (reference sequence). The CDR3 consists of 17 residues.

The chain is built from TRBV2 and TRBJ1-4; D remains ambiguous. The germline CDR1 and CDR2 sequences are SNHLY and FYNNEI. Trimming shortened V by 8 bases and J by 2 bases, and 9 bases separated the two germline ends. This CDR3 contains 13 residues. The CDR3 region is CASGERTNEKLFF. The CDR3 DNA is TGTGCCAGCGGGGAGAGGACTAATGAAAAACTGTTTTTT.

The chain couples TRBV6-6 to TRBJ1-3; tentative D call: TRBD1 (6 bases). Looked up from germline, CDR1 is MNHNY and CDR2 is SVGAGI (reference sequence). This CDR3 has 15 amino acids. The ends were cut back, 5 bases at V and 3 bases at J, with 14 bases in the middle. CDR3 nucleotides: TGTGCCAGCAGTAGTGAACAGGGCGATGGAAACACCATATATTTT. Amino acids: CASSSEQGDGNTIYF.

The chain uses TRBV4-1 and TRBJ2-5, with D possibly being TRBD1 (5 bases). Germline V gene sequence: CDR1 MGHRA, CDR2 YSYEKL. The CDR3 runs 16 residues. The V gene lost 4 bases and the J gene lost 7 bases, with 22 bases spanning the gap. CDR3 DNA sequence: TGCGCCAGCAGCCCGCTGGGGCCGCACTCAGGTGTGACCCAGTACTTC. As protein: CASSPLGPHSGVTQYF.

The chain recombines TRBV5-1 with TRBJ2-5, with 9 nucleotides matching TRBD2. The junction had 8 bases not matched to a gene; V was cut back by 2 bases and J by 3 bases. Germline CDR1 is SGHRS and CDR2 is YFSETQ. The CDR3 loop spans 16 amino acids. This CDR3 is CASSLVGAGGEETQYF. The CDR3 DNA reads TGCGCCAGCAGCTTAGTGGGAGCGGGGGGCGAAGAGACCCAGTACTTC.

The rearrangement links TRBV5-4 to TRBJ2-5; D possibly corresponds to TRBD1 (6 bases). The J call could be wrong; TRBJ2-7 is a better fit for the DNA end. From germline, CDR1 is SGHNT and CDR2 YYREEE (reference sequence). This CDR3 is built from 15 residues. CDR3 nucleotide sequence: TGTGCCAGCAGTCCGACAGGAATGTCTCCCTACGAGCAGTACTTC. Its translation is CASSPTGMSPYEQYF.

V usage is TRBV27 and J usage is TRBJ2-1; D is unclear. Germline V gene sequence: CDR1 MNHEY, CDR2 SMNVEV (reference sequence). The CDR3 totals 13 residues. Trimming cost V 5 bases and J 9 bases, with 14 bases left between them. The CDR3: CASSLVVRSEQFF. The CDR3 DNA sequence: TGTGCCAGCAGTCTCGTAGTAAGAAGTGAGCAGTTCTTC.

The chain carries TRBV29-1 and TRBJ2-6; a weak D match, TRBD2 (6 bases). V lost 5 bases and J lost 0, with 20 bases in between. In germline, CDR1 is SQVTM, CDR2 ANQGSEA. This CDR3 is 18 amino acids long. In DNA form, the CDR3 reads TGCAGCGTTTTGGCCTGGGCGGGGAACGTCTCTGGGGCCAACGTCCTGACTTTC. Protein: CSVLAWAGNVSGANVLTF.

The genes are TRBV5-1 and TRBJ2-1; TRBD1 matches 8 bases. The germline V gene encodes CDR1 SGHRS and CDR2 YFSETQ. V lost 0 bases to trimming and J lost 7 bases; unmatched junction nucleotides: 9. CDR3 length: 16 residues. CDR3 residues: CASSLVDRERWNEQFF. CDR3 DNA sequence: TGCGCCAGCAGCTTGGTGGACAGGGAAAGGTGGAATGAGCAGTTCTTC.

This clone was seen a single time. CDR3 DNA sequence: TGTGCCAGCAGTCCTGGGACTAGCGGAAACTACGAGCAGTACTTC. Translated: CASSPGTSGNYEQYF. The chain links TRBV6-5 to TRBJ2-7, with 11 bases lining up with TRBD2. CDR1 is MNHEY and CDR2 is SVGAGI in the germline V gene. V lost 5 bases to trimming and J lost 3 bases; unmatched junction nucleotides: 6. The CDR3 runs to 15 residues.

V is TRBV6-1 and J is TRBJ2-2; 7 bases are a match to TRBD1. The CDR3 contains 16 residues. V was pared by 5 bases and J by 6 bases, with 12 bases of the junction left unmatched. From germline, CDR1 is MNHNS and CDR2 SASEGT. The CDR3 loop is CASSQGTASIPGELFF. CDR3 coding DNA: TGTGCCAGCAGTCAAGGGACAGCTTCAATTCCCGGGGAGCTGTTTTTT.

In DNA, the CDR3 is TGTGCCAGCAGCCGGACAGCCTCGATTGGGGAGACCCAGTACTTC. It is translated as CASSRTASIGETQYF. The V call is TRBV7-9, the J call TRBJ2-5; a possible D gene is TRBD1 (6 bases). This CDR3 has 15 residues. Germline V gene sequence: CDR1 SEHNR, CDR2 FQNEAQ (reference sequence). Trimming removed 5 bases at V and 5 bases at J, with 18 bases between.

CDR3 coding DNA: TGTGCCAGCAGCGGAGAGTGGGCCTTGAGTAGGACTAGCGGCACGGCAGATACGCAGTATTTT. This encodes CASSGEWALSRTSGTADTQYF. The V call is TRBV9, the J call TRBJ2-3; 10 nucleotides agree with TRBD2. V gave up 3 bases and J gave up 4 bases; unmatched junction bases: 23. Germline-derived CDR1 and CDR2 are SGDLS and YYNGEE. The CDR3 has 21 amino acids.

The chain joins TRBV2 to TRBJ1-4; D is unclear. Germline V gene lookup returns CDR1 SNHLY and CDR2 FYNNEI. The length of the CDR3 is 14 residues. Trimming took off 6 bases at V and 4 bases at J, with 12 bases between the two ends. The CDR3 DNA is TGTGCCAGCAGCCAACGGGGTTATAATGAAAAACTGTTTTTT. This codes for CASSQRGYNEKLFF.

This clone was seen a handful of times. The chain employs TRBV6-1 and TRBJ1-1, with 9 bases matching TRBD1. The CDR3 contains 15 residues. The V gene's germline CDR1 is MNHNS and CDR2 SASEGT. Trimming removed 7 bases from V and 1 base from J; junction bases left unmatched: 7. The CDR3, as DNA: TGTGCCAGCAACCCCGGGGACAGGGCGAACACTGAAGCTTTCTTT. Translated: CASNPGDRANTEAFF.

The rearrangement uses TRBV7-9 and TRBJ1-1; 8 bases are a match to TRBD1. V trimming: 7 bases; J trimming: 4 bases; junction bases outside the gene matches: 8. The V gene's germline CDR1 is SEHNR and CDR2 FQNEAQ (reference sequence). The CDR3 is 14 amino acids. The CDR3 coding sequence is TGTGCCAGCATCATCCAGGGGGCTGGCACTGAAGCTTTCTTT. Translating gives CASIIQGAGTEAFF.

For the CDR3, the DNA is TGTGCCTGGAGTTTCGGTGGAGAAAACTATGGCTACACCTTC. It yields the protein CAWSFGGENYGYTF. The V and J genes are TRBV30 and TRBJ1-2, with D unclear. Deletions cut 2 bases from V and 2 bases from J, with 12 bases between. Germline CDR1 reads GTSNPN; CDR2 reads SVGIG (reference sequence). The CDR3 runs 14 residues.

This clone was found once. CDR3 DNA: TGCGCCAGCAGTGAGAACCTAGCGGGGGCCTACGAGCAGTACTTC. This sequence encodes CASSENLAGAYEQYF. J is TRBJ2-7 and V is TRBV10-1; 10 bases line up with TRBD2. After removal of 2 bases from V and 2 bases from J, the junction contained 3 bases not matched to a gene. Germline CDR1 WNHNN, CDR2 SYGVQD (reference sequence). CDR3 size: 15 residues.

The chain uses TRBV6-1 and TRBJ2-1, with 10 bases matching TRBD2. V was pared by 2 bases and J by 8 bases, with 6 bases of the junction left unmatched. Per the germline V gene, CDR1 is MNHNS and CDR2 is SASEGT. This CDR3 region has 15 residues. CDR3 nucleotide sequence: TGTGCCAGCAGTGAACTAGCGGGAGAACGCGATGAGCAGTTCTTC. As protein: CASSELAGERDEQFF.

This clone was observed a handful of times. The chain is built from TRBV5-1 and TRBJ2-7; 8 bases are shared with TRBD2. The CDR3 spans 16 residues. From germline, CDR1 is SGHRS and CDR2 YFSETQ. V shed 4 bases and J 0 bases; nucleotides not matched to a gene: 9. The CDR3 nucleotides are TGCGCCAGCAGCCCGGCGGTAGCGGGGCCCTCCTACGAGCAGTACTTC. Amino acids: CASSPAVAGPSYEQYF.

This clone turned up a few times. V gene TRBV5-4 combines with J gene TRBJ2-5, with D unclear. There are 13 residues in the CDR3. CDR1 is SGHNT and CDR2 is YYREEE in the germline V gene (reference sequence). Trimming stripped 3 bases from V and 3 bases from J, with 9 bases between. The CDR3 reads CASSSLVEETQYF. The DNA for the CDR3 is TGTGCCAGCAGCTCCTTGGTAGAAGAGACCCAGTACTTC.

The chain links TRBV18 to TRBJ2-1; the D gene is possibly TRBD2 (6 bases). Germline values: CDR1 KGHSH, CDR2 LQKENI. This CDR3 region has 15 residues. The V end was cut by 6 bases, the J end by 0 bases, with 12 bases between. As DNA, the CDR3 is TGTGCCAGCTCGCTTAGCGGCTTCTCCTACAATGAGCAGTTCTTC. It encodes CASSLSGFSYNEQFF.

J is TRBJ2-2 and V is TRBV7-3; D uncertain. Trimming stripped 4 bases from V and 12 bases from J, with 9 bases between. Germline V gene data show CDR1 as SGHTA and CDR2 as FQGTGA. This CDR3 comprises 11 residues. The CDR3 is CASSSGTKLFF. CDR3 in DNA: TGTGCCAGCAGCTCTGGTACTAAGCTGTTTTTT.

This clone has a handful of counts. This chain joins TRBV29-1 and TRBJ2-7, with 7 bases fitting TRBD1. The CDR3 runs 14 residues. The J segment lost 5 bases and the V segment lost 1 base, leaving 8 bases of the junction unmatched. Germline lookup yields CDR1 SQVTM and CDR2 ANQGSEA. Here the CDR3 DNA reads TGCAGCGTTGAAGGTTTACTTGGGACAGACGAGCAGTACTTC. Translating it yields CSVEGLLGTDEQYF.

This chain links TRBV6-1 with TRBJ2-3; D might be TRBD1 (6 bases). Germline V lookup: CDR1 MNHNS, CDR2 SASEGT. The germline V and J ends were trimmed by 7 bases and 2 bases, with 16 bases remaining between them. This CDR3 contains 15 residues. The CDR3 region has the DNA TGTGCCAGCAAGGACAGAGGGTACTACACAGATACGCAGTATTTT. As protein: CASKDRGYYTDTQYF.

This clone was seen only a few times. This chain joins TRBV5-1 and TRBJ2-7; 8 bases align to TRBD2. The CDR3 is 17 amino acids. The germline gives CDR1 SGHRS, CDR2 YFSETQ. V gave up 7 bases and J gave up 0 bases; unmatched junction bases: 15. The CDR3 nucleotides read TGCGCCAGCCGCCCACAGGCCGGCGGGGGGCTCTCCTACGAGCAGTACTTC. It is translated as CASRPQAGGGLSYEQYF. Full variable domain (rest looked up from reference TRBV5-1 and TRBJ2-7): KAGVTQTPRYLIKTRGQQVTLSCSPISGHRSVSWYQQTPGQGLQFLFEYFSETQRNKGNFPGRFSGRQFSNSRSEMNVSTLELGDSALYLCASRPQAGGGLSYEQYFGPGTRLTVT.